Listed below are T cell receptor beta chains from one sample, sequenced in a study of STAT3 mutations in large granular lymphocyte leukemia. Data came from immunoSEQ multiplex PCR; TCRdb stores just in-frame clones and leaves some out. The sample has approximately 12,000 clones; 90% are singletons. The source material was peripheral blood mononuclear cells. All receptors derive from a man in his forties or fifties with T-cell large granular lymphocyte leukemia. Some clones in this sample may be carry-over from other donors' samples. Each CDR3 is given without its conserved first and last residue. A D gene is named only where the DNA matches it firmly.

v_call d_call cdr3_aa
TRBV10-3 . AISNRVEDTEAF
TRBV29-1 TRBD1 SVAQGGLLNTEAF
TRBV30 TRBD2 AWSGTSGSTQY
TRBV27 . ASSPGGVNTEAF
TRBV5-4 TRBD1 ASSFTGGYGYT
TRBV29-1 . SVVRNEKLF
TRBV29-1 TRBD1 SVGQGAAYEQY
TRBV15 . ATSRAWGPNTEAF
TRBV5-1 TRBD1 ASSPGGGDTQY
TRBV5-5 TRBD2 ASSGGTNSYNEQF
TRBV5-1 TRBD1 ASSLTGGTEAF
TRBV25-1 . ASSSVGGGLNSPLH
TRBV29-1 TRBD1 SVADRAISGYT
TRBV13 . ASGDSFNTEAF
TRBV5-4 . ASSLSASGTDTQY
TRBV5-1 TRBD1 ASSVPTGRTDTQY
TRBV5-1 . ASSHNQGTFLNTEAF
TRBV7-2 . ASSLIAGVNQPQH
TRBV29-1 . SVENRVGNTQY
TRBV18 TRBD1 ASSFWDRGKETQY